This T cell receptor beta chain came from a study of T cells after yellow fever vaccination. CDR3 length equals 15 residues. V was clipped by 6 bases and J by 5 bases; unmatched bases: 9. Germline V gene lookup returns CDR1 LGHDT and CDR2 YNNKEL (reference sequence). Notes on the study in general: Reappearance after the booster was observed for most primary-vaccination clones (roughly 97% CD4, roughly 88% CD8). A small proportion of clonotypes was detected in both the CD4 and CD8 compartments. Contaminating bulk clonotypes could be abundant in FACS-sorted repertoires. Weaker overall was a secondary response that nonetheless peaked faster, on day 5 versus 15.

A remark on this clonotype: Its antigen is unknown.

TCRdb itself ran the 5' RACE reads through MiXCR, one entry per CDR3 protein. The sample comprises tens of thousands of distinct CDR3 sequences, approximately 8% of which are singletons, and roughly two fifths rests with the top ten. The receptor was derived from a man under 40 who received the YFV17D yellow fever vaccine. The chain carries TRBV3-1 and TRBJ2-1, with 8 bases identical to TRBD2. The source was CD8+ T cells sorted from PBMCs, collected on the day of the yellow fever booster vaccination. For the CDR3, the DNA is TGTGCCAGCAGACCTCCGGGACTAGGTAACAATGAGCAGTTCTTC. This translates into CASRPPGLGNNEQFF.